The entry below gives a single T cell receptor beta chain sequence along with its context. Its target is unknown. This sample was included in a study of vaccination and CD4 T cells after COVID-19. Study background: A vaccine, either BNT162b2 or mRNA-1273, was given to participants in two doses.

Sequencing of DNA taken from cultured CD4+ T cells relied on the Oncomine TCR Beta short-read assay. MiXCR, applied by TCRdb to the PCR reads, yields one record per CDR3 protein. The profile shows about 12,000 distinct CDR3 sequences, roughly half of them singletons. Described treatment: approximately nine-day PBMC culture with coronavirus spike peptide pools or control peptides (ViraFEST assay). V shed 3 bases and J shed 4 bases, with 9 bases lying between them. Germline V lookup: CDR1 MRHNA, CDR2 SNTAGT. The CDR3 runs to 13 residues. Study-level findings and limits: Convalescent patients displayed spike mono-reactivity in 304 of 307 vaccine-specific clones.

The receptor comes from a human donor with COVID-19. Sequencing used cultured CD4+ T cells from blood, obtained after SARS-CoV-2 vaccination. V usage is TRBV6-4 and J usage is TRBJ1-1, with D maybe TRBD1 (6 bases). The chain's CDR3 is CASSEGRGTEAFF. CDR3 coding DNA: TGTGCCAGCAGTGAAGGCAGGGGCACTGAAGCTTTCTTT.